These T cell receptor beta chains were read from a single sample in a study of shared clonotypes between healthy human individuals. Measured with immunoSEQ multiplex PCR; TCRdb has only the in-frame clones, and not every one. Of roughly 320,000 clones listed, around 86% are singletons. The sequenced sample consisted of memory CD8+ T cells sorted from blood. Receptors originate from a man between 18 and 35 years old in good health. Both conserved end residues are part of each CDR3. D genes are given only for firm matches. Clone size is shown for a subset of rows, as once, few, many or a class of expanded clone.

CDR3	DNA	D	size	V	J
CASSQVGENTEAFF	TGCGCCAGCAGCCAAGTCGGGGAGAACACTGAAGCTTTCTTT	-	-	TRBV4-1	TRBJ1-1
CASSLEIRQETQYF	TGTGCCAGCAGCTTAGAGATCCGCCAAGAGACCCAGTACTTC	-	-	TRBV5-6	TRBJ2-5
CASSLGGPYGYTF	TGTGCCAGCAGTTTAGGCGGGCCCTATGGCTACACCTTC	-	-	TRBV28	TRBJ1-2
CASSLWTAYSPLHF	TGTGCCAGCAGCTTATGGACAGCATATTCACCCCTCCACTTT	-	-	TRBV7-6	TRBJ1-6
CASSLGGGVPYEQYF	TGTGCCAGCAGCTTAGGCGGGGGAGTTCCCTACGAGCAGTACTTC	TRBD2	-	TRBV7-9	TRBJ2-7
CASSWGSANTEAFF	TGTGCCAGCAGTTGGGGATCTGCGAACACTGAAGCTTTCTTT	-	-	TRBV28	TRBJ1-1
CASSPAGGDTEAFF	TGCGCCAGCAGCCCCGCGGGGGGGGACACTGAAGCTTTCTTT	-	-	TRBV4-1	TRBJ1-1
CASSLERAANSPLHF	TGTGCCAGCAGCTTAGAAAGGGCAGCCAATTCACCCCTCCACTTT	-	-	TRBV7-6	TRBJ1-6
CASSLAADTQYF	TGTGCCAGCAGCTTAGCGGCAGATACGCAGTATTTT	-	few	TRBV11-2	TRBJ2-3
CASREGLLENNEQFF	TGCGCCAGCAGGGAAGGATTACTAGAGAACAATGAGCAGTTCTTC	-	-	TRBV4-1	TRBJ2-1
CASSQDGDFSTNEKLFF	TGCGCCAGCAGCCAAGACGGGGATTTTTCAACTAATGAAAAACTGTTTTTT	-	-	TRBV4-3	TRBJ1-4